The T cell receptor beta chain under discussion was sequenced for a study of Ad26.COV2.S vaccination and SARS-CoV-2 variants. The overall study: The donor participated in the COV1001 trial, in its Ad26.COV2.S arm.

Regarding this clone: Its antigen is still unknown.

Here immunoSEQ multiplex PCR was the method, and the copy in TCRdb shows in-frame clones only, minus some. The sample lists 380,000 or so clones; approximately 90% were seen once. Treatment in this sample: about 20 received Ad26.COV2.S at low or high dose, single or two shots; 5 received placebo; per-sample allocation not given. It was on day 63 after the first vaccine or placebo injection that samples were taken. The administered vaccine (an Ad26 vector) expressed Wuhan-strain SARS-CoV-2 spike. General observations from the study: Reported post-vaccination CD8+ and CD4+ T cell responses to spike showed substantial breadth. It is possible that the TCR breadth and depth analyses underestimated the total T cell responses.

Germline trimming cut 0 bases from V and 5 bases from J; bases unmatched to any gene: 6. This CDR3 has 15 residues. Germline V CDR1 and CDR2: LGHNA, YSLEER. The specimen comprised peripheral blood, sampled in a trial of Ad26.COV2.S vaccine versus placebo. This chain links TRBV4-3 with TRBJ2-7, with 8 positions matching TRBD1. The sequence was obtained from a person aged 18-60 years who received the Ad26.COV2.S COVID-19 vaccine or a placebo. The CDR3 loop is CASSQDRTGLDEQYF. The CDR3 DNA follows: TGCGCCAGCAGCCAAGATAGGACAGGGCTCGACGAGCAGTACTTC.